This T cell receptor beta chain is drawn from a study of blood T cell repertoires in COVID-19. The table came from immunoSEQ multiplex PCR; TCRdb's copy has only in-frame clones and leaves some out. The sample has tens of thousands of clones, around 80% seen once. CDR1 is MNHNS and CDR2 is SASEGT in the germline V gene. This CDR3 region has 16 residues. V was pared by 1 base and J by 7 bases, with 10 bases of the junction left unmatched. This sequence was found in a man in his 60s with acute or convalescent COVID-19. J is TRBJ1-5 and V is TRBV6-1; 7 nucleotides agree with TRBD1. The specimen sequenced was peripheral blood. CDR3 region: CASSEDRGKAGQPQHF. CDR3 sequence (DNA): TGTGCCAGCAGTGAAGACAGGGGTAAGGCTGGACAGCCCCAGCATTTT.